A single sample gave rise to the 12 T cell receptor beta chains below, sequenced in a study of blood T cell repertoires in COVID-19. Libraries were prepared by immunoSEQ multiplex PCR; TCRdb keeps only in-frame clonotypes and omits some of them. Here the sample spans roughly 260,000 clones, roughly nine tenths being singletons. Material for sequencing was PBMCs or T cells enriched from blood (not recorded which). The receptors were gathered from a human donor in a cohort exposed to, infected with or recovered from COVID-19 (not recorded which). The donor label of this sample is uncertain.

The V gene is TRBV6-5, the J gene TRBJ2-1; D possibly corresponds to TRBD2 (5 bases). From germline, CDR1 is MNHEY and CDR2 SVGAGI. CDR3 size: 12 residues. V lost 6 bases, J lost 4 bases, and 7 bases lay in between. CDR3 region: CASSRGYNEQFF. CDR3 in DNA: TGTGCCAGCAGCCGGGGTTACAATGAGCAGTTCTTC.

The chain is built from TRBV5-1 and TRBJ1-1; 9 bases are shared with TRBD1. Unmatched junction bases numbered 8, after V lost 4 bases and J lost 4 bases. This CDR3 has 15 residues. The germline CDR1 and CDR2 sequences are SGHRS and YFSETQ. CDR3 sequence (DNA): TGCGCCAGCAGCCGGGCCAGGGACAGGGCCACTGAAGCTTTCTTT. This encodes CASSRARDRATEAFF.

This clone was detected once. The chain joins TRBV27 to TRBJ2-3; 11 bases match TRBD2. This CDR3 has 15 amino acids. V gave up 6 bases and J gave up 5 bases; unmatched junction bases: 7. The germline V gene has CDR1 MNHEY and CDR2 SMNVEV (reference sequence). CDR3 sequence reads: CASRFSGGAVDTQYF. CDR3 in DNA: TGTGCCAGCAGATTTAGCGGGGGGGCCGTAGATACGCAGTATTTT.

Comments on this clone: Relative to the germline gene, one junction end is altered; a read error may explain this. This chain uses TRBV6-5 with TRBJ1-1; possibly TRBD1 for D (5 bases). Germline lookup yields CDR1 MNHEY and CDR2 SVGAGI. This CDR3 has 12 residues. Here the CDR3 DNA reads TGTGCCAGCAGTCCCCACAGGTTTTTAACGGTCTTT. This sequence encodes CASSPHRFLTVF.

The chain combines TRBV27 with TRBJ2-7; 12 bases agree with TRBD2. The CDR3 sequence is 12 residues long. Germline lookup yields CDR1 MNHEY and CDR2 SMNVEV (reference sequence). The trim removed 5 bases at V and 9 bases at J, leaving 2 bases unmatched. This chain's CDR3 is CASSQGLAGQYF. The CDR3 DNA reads TGTGCCAGCAGTCAGGGACTAGCGGGGCAGTACTTC.

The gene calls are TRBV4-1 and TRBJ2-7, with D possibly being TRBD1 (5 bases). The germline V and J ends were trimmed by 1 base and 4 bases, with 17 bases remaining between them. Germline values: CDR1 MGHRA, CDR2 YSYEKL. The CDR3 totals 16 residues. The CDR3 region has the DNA TGCGCCAGCAGCCAAGCGGACACGAAGTCGAAGTACGAGCAGTACTTC. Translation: CASSQADTKSKYEQYF.

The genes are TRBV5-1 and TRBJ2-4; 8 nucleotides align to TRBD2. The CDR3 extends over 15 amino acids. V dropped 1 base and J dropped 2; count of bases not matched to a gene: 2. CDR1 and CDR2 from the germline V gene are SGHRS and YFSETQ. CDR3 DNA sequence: TGCGCCAGCAGCTTGAGCGGGGGTTCCAAAAACATTCAGTACTTC. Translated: CASSLSGGSKNIQYF.

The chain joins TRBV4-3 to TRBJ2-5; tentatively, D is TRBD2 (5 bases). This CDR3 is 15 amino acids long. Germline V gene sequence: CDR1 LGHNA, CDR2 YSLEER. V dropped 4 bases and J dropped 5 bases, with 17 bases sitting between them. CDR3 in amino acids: CASSRAGIPGETQYF. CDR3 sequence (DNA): TGCGCCAGCAGCCGAGCCGGGATTCCCGGGGAGACCCAGTACTTC.

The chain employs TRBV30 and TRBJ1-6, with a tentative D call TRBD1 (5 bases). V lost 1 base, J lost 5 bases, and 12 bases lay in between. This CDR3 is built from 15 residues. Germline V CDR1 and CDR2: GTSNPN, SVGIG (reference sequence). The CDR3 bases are TGTGCCTGGAGTGACGAGGCAGGGAATAATTCACCCCTCCACTTT. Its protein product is CAWSDEAGNNSPLHF. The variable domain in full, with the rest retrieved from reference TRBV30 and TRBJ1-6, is SQTIHQWPATLVQPVGSPLSLECTVEGTSNPNLYWYRQAAGRGLQLLFYSVGIGQISSEVPQNLSASRPQDRQFILSSKKLLLSDSGFYLCAWSDEAGNNSPLHFGNGTRLTVT.

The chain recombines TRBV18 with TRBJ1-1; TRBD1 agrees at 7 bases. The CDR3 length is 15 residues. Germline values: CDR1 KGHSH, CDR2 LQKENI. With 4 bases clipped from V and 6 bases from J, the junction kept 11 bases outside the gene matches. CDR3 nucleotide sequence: TGTGCCAGCTCACTTAGGTCTGACAGGGACTCTGAAGCTTTCTTT. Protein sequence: CASSLRSDRDSEAFF.

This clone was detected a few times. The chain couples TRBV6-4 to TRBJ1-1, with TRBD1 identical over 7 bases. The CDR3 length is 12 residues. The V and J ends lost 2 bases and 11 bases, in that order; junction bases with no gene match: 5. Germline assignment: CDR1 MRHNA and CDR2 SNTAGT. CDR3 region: CASSDKGAPAFF. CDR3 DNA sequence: TGTGCCAGCAGTGACAAGGGGGCGCCGGCTTTCTTT.

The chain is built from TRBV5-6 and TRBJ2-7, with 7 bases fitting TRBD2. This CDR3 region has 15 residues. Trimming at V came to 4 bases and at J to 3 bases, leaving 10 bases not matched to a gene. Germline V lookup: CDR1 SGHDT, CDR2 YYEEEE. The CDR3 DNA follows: TGTGCCAGCAGCGGTAACGACTTAGCGGGCTACGAGCAGTACTTC. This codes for CASSGNDLAGYEQYF.